This is a list of T cell receptor beta chains from one sample in a study of blood T cell repertoires in COVID-19. Here immunoSEQ multiplex PCR was the method, and the copy in TCRdb shows in-frame clones only, minus some. The sample includes 270,000 or so clones, approximately 77% of them seen just once. The sequencing sample was made of peripheral blood. All receptors derive from a woman under 30 with acute or convalescent COVID-19. Both conserved end residues are trimmed from each CDR3. A D gene is named only where the DNA matches it firmly.

ASKVLEGTGELF TRBJ2-2 NA TRBV6-6
ASSLWPSGTGNEQF TRBJ2-1 TRBD2 TRBV27
AISRGSSYEQY TRBJ2-7 NA TRBV10-3
AWSTGSYEQY TRBJ2-7 NA TRBV30
SVDRGTGPQETQY TRBJ2-5 TRBD1 TRBV29-1
ASSLTGGVYNEQF TRBJ2-1 TRBD2 TRBV11-2
ASKTGERGNSPLH TRBJ1-6 TRBD1 TRBV19
ASSGGQGNIREKLF TRBJ1-4 TRBD1 TRBV5-8
ASSMGGNEQF TRBJ2-1 NA TRBV19
ASSYSTSTGDYGYT TRBJ1-2 NA TRBV6-2/TRBV6-3
ASSVTTGGPYSNQPQH TRBJ1-5 TRBD1 TRBV28
ASSSGSSYEQY TRBJ2-7 NA TRBV18
ASSPSTGAGNTIY TRBJ1-3 TRBD1 TRBV27
ASSLRGSGRAVHTQY TRBJ2-3 TRBD2 TRBV28
ASSQRGTGKEYTEAF TRBJ1-1 TRBD1 TRBV4-2
ASSIGTSATDTQY TRBJ2-3 TRBD2 TRBV5-1
ASSLDLTGKNEKLF TRBJ1-4 TRBD1 TRBV7-9
ASSLDPGLEGGEQF TRBJ2-1 TRBD2 TRBV9